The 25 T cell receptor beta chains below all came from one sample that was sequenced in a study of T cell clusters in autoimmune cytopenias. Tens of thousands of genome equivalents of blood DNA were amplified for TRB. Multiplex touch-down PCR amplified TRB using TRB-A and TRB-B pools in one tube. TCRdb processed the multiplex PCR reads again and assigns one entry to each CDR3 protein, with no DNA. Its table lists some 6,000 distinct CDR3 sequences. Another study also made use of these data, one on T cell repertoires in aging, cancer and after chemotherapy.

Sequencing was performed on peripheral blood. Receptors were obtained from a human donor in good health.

The CDR3: CATSSEKLNYGYTF. V usage is TRBV15 and J usage is TRBJ1-2. The CDR3 is made up of 14 amino acids. The germline V gene encodes CDR1 LNHNV and CDR2 YYDKDF (reference sequence).

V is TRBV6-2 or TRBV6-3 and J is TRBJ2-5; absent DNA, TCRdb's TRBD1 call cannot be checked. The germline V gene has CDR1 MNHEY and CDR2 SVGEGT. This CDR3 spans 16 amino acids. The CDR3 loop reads CASSPYGTGLEETQYF.

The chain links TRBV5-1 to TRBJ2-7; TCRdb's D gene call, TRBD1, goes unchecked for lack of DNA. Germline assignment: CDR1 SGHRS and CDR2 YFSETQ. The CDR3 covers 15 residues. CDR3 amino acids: CASSGGQGSSYEQYF.

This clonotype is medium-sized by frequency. The CDR3 here is CASSMVGGPEAFF. The chain combines TRBV19 with TRBJ1-1; TCRdb returns TRBD1, unconfirmable since there is no DNA. The CDR3 loop spans 13 amino acids. Germline V gene data show CDR1 as LNHDA and CDR2 as SQIVND (reference sequence).

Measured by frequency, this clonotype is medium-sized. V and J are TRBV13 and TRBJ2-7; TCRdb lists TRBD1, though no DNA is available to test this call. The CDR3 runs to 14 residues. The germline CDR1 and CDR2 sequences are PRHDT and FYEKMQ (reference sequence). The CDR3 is CASSPPARTYEQYF.

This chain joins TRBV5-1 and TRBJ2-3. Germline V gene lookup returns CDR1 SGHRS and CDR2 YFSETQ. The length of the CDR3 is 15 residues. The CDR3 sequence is CASSFSTEGTDTQYF.

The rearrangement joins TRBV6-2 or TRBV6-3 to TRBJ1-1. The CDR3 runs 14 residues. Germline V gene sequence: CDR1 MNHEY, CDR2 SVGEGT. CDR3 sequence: CASSYPTSSTEAFF.

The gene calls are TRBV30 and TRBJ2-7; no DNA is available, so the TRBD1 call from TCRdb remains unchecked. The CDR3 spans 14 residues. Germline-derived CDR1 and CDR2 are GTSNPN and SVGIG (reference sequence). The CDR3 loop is CAWDPDRGLDEQYF.

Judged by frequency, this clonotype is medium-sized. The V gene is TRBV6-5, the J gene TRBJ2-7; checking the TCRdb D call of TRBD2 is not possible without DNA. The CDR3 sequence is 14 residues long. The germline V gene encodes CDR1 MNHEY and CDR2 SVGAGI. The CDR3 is CASSGETGPYEQYF.

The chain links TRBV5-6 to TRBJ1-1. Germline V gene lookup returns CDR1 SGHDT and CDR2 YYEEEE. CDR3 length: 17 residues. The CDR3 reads CASRSQVLAGSDTEAFF. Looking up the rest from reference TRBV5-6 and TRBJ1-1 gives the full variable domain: DAGVTQSPTHLIKTRGQQVTLRCSPKSGHDTVSWYQQALGQGPQFIFQYYEEEERQRGNFPDRFSGHQFPNYSSELNVNALLLGDSALYLCASRSQVLAGSDTEAFFGQGTRLTVV.

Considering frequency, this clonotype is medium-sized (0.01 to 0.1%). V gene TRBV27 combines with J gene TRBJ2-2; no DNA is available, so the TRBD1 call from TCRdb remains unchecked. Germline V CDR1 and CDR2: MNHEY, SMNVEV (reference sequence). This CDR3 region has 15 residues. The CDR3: CASSLGPTNTGELFF.

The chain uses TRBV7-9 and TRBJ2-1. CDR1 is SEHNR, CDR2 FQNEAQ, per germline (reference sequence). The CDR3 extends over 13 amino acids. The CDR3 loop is CASSLGSQNEQFF.

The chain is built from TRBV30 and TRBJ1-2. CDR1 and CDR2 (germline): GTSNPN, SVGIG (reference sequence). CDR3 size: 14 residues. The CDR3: CASSTGPPQYGYTF.

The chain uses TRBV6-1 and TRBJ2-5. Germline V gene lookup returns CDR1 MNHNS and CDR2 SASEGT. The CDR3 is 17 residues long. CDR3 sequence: CASGWSRSVLRQETQYF.

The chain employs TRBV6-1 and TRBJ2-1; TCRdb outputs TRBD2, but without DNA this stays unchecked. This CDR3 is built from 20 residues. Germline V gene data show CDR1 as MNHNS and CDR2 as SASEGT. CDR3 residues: CASSHDWTSGSLAEYNEQFF.

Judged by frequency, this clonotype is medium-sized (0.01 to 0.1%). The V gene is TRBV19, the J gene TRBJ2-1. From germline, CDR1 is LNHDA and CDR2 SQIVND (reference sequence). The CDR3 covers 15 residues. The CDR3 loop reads CASSATGALYNEQFF.

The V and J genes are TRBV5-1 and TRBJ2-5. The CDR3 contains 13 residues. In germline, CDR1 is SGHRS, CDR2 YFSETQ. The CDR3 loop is CASSLAILETQYF.

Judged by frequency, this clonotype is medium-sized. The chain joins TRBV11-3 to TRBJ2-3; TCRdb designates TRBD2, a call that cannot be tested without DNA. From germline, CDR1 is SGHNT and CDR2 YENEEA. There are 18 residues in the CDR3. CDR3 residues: CASSSREDGGSSTDTQYF.

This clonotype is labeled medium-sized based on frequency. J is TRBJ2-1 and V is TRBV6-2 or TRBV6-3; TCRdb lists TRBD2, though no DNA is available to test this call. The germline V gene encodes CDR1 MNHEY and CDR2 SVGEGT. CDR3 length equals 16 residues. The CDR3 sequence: CASSYSTSGGGNEQFF.

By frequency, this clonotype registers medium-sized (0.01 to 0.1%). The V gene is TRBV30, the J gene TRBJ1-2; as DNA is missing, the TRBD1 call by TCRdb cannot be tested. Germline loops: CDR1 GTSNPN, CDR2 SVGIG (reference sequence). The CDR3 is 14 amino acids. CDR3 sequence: CAWSVQGAGDGYTF.

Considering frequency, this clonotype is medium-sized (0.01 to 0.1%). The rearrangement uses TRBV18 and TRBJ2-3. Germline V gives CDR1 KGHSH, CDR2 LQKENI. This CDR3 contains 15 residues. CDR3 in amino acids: CASSPGGAGTDTQYF.

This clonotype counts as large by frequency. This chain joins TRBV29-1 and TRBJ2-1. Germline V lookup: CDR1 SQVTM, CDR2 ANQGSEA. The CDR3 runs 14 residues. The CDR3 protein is CSVDGLATYNEQFF.

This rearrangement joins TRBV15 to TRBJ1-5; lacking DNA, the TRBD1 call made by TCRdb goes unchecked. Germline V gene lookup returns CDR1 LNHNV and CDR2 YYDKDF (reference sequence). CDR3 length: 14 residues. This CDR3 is CATSNRGSNQPQHF.

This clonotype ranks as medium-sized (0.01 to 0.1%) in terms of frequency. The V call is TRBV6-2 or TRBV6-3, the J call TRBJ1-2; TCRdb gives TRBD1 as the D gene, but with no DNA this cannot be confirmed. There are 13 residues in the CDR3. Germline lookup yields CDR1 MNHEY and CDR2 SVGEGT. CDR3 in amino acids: CASNLGQGYGYTF.

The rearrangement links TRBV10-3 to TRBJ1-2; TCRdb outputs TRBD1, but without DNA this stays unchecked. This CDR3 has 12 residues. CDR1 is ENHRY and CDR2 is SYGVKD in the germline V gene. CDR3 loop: CAIADRNYGYTF.